The TCR beta chain under discussion was sequenced for a study of cytomegalovirus exposure and HLA in healthy donors (dated by TCRdb to 2017 to 2019). Turning to the overall study: An earlier analysis of about 530 of the donors reported about 280 Gb of sequence data and 117 million unique TCR beta sequences obtained from some 200 million T cells. Roughly 300 gigabases of sequencing data and approximately 92 million unique TCR sequences made up an early release that covered 640 HLA-typed donors. The genetic ancestry cluster associated with self-reported Caucasian donors included approximately 85% of the 398 genotyped donors. The aim of the study was to test whether cataloging public T cell receptors could identify signatures of past pathogen exposure. The T cell repertoires of 666 subjects were profiled by immunosequencing and related to cytomegalovirus serostatus. In addition to the first cohort of roughly 700 subjects, a separate validation cohort of 100 to 150 different subjects was used. To predict cytomegalovirus infection status, the study combined high-throughput TCR immunosequencing, statistical association of individual TCRs with disease status, and machine learning. To study patterns of TCR occurrence, a later analysis re-analyzed previously published TCR beta repertoires from 666 donors and added high-resolution HLA genotyping. Rather than using new phenotypic data, the later analysis identified candidate immune exposures from TCR beta sequences and from how often those sequences occurred across donors. To decide whether each TCR beta V gene segment behaved as functional or pseudogenic, an earlier analysis of some 570 of the donors relied on high-throughput TCR beta sequencing. Alongside the repertoire data, information on donor age, sex, ethnicity and CMV serostatus was compiled. A later genetic analysis took genome-wide SNP genotypes for about three fifths of the 666 donors and used that subset as a discovery cohort. All discovery cohort repertoires had been generated using a single sequencing platform. Both class I and class II loci were covered by HLA typing, at four-digit resolution. Typing coverage differed by locus: A, B, C, DRB1 and DQB1 were typed in about 620-630 donors, DQA1 in 500 to 550, DPA1 in over 600, and DPB1 in 400 to 490. Roughly 5 DR-DQ haplotypes were treated as single units for association and clustering because of strong linkage in the cohort. On average, around 230,000 unique TCR beta nucleotide sequences were sequenced per donor among 398 genotyped donors of the cohort, with around 19% of those sequences being non-productive.

Relative to germline, V is 1 base shorter and J is 3 bases shorter, with 10 bases between their ends. The CDR3 starts with the cysteine, ends with the phenylalanine, and has 14 residues. Only the CDR3 part of the read is kept: 42 bases, read in frame from the first base. In the germline V gene, CDR1 corresponds to MGHRA and CDR2 to YSYEKL. Of note for this clone: Which antigen it targets is not known. Base qualities are not recorded, but no much larger clone differs from it by a single base.

Study-wide findings and limitations: According to a later analysis, parvovirus B19, influenza, CMV and Epstein-Barr virus appeared linked to several top co-occurrence clusters. The 87-base-pair reads could not distinguish some IMGT-functional V segments, including TRBV6-2 and TRBV6-3, so those segments were excluded. In a later analysis, TCR association rates were found to vary across HLA loci, with the most associated TCRs seen for DRB1 alleles and the fewest for HLA-C alleles. A further reported finding was that TCR beta sequences accurately predicted the HLA-A and HLA-B alleles for most subjects in the first cohort. In a later analysis, HLA-associated TCR beta chains showed more clonal expansion and lower generation probabilities than non-associated chains that were equally common. Because counts were too low, about 15 rarely observed V segments, including chromosome 9 orphons, were left out of the earlier analysis of 500 to 650 of the donors. Immune exposure information for the cohort was limited to CMV serostatus. A few of the identified cytomegalovirus-associated TCR beta chains were confirmed in vitro to be specific for cytomegalovirus antigens. Linkage disequilibrium might explain the correlated functional status among segregating V segments, but an unknown experimental factor could not be excluded. Broadly in line with IMGT annotations, most TCR beta V segments showed up in productive rearrangements about 87% or about 30% of the time in an earlier analysis of several hundred of the donors. Because HLA typing was missing for some donors at each locus, association tests included only the typed subset. In a later analysis, about 16,000 TCR beta sequences were associated with specific HLA alleles at a false discovery rate of 0.05. In a later genetic analysis, fewer N-insertions in productive TCRs were reported among donors in an Asian-associated ancestry cluster than the approximately 710-donor mean. The study listed around 160 TCR beta chains as associated with cytomegalovirus. When HLA alleles, especially DR and DQ, strongly co-occurred, TCR associations were difficult to assign to individual alleles. A group of highly shared sequence variants was considered likely to be a technical artifact of the sequencing pipeline. In both the original and validation cohorts, the classifier was reported to diagnose cytomegalovirus status with high specificity and sensitivity. The cohort was sequenced for TCR beta chains only, and without alpha or paired-chain data the features that could be detected were limited. V-gene and J-gene trimming of TCR beta chains was associated with a missense DCLRE1C variant in a later genetic analysis, and the association was replicated in an independent cohort. Across donors, most TCR sequences were observed very rarely, whereas some public TCRs were present in many individuals. The authors suggested that the approach could potentially be extended to other disease states and immunological phenotypes. In a later analysis, most CMV-associated TCR beta chains were found to appear HLA-restricted, with HLA associations seemingly driven largely by CMV exposure. Roughly uniform sequencing depth across donors was assumed in presence/absence analyses, although this assumption may not hold.

The cohort was made up of around 720 healthy bone marrow donors. All cohort members were sampled while nominally healthy, although unrecorded immune exposures were likely present. The donor tested CMV seropositive and was one of the 289 seropositive cohort members. A peripheral blood sample was collected from each donor, and TCR beta sequencing was performed on peripheral blood mononuclear cells. Genomic DNA extraction from the blood cell samples was performed with the Qiagen DNeasy Blood Extraction Kit. The library was prepared using the immunoSEQ multiplex PCR assay. A mixture of 60 forward primers for TCR Vbeta segments and 13 reverse primers for TCR Jbeta segments was used in the multiplex PCR. Amplification of the CDR3 region of rearranged TCR beta genes was performed with a multiplex PCR assay on genomic DNA. The Illumina HiSeq System was used to sequence the amplified TCR beta libraries as 87-base-pair reads. Regarding the original processing steps: A later analysis tallied 75 million to 95 million unique TCR beta chains across the approximately 670 repertoires, and approximately 12 million of those chains were shared by two or more donors. Raw reads were error-corrected and collapsed into unique sequences with a nearest-neighbor algorithm that merged closely related sequences to remove PCR and sequencing errors. To assign V, D and J gene segments, CDR3 sequences were aligned to IMGT reference sequences. For a sequence to be retained, a match of at least six nucleotides to both a V gene segment and a J gene segment was required. Rearrangements were classified as productive when the CDR3 lacked stop codons and remained in frame with V and J, and all other rearrangements were classified as non-productive. Following IMGT convention, CDR3 was defined as the stretch from the second conserved V-encoded cysteine to the conserved J-encoded phenylalanine. In an earlier analysis of more than 550 of the donors, sequences lacking an unambiguous match to a single V gene segment were excluded. In an earlier analysis of 587 of the donors, V segments were called functional above 56.7% productive rearrangements and were called segregating when the between-donor standard deviation exceeded 5%. A statistical classification framework was built for diagnosing cytomegalovirus status from the catalog of TCR beta chain sequences. A later analysis assigned V and J genes by comparing TCR nucleotide sequences with IMGT/GENE-DB human TR gene sequences. A later analysis assigned CDR3 sequences and most-parsimonious VDJ recombination scenarios with the TCRdist pipeline. In a later analysis, each TCR beta chain was defined by its CDR3 amino acid sequence together with its V-gene family, and reads without a unique V-gene family were excluded. To address suspected cross-contamination and a sequencing artifact, a later analysis removed several hundred highly shared, low-generation-probability nucleotide sequences. In a later analysis, a clonal expansion index was calculated for each public chain from normalized within-repertoire ranks of inferred template counts. A later analysis computed generation probabilities with a VDJ recombination model fitted to out-of-frame rearrangements, and checked the results against IGoR. Hypergeometric tests were used in a later analysis to score TCR-TCR, TCR-HLA and TCR-CMV co-occurrence, with a repertoire-size bias correction applied to the TCR pairs. False discovery rates were estimated in a later analysis by permuting HLA or CMV assignments 20 times. In a later analysis, co-occurring TCRs were grouped using DBSCAN, and TCRdist sequence similarity was added for clustering within HLA-allele-positive subsets. For co-occurrence clustering, repertoires with fewer than 30,000 or more than 120,000 public chains were excluded, along with about five repertoires with anomalous nucleotide sharing. Imported from immuneACCESS, the table was reduced by TCRdb to in-frame sequences with V and J called. These copies leave out some clones; in studies compared against another copy, an unresolved V gene accounts for under half, and the cause of the remainder is not known. That table gives V, J and clone size, and the DNA gave D and trimming. The sample contains roughly 150,000 clones, roughly 80% of them found a single time. The ten most abundant clones make up approximately 6.1% of the sample.

The sequence is built from TRBV4-1 and TRBJ2-7; the D gene assignment is ambiguous. Sequencing was carried out using PBMCs. The origin of this receptor is a man between 25 and 39 years old in good health and CMV-seropositive. The nucleotide sequence reads as follows: TGCGCCAGCAGCCAAGCCCAACTTCTCTACGAGCAGTACTTC. Translated, this is CASSQAQLLYEQYF.